This T cell receptor beta chain was captured by sequencing in a study of T cell repertoires in cytomegalovirus infection. Of note for this clonotype: Its cognate antigen is unknown.

Germline V gene data show CDR1 as MDHEN and CDR2 as SYDVKM. This CDR3 has 14 amino acids. V lost 5 bases and J 1 base, leaving 12 bases between the germline ends. Whole-study results and caveats: Carriers of CMV and the relevant HLA type were discriminated by public TCR beta frequency.

MiXCR, run by TCRdb on the reads, gives a single entry per CDR3 protein. The repertoire holds some 440,000 distinct CDR3 sequences, with roughly 31% as singletons. The chain carries TRBV28 and TRBJ2-7; D uncertain. This TCR derives from a human donor in good health (CMV status not recorded). Some clones in this sample may be carry-over from other donors' samples. What was sequenced was PBMCs. The CDR3 region has the DNA TGTGCCAGCAGTACCTTCACAGAATCCTACGAGCAGTACTTC. As protein: CASSTFTESYEQYF.